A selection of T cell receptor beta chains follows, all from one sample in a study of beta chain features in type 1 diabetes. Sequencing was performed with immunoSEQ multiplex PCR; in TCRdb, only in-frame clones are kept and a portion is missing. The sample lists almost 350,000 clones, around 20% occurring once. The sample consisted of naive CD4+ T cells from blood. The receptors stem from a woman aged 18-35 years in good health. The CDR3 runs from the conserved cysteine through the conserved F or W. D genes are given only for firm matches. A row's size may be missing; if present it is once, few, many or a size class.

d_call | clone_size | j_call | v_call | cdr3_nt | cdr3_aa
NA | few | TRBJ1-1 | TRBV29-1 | TGCAGCGTTAAGACAATCAAAATGGAGAACACTGAAGCTTTCTTT | CSVKTIKMENTEAFF
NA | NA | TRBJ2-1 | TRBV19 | TGTGCCAGTGGAGGACAGGGAGGGGTGGACAATGAGCAGTTCTTC | CASGGQGGVDNEQFF
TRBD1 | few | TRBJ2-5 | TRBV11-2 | TGTGCCAGCAGCCAAGGACAGGGGCACGAGACCCAGTACTTC | CASSQGQGHETQYF
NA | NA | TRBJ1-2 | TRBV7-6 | TGTGCCAGCAGCCCAAGGGGCAGGGCCTCTAACTATGGCTACACCTTC | CASSPRGRASNYGYTF
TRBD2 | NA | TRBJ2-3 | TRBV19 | TGTGCCAGCGCGCTAGCGGAAACAGATACGCAGTATTTT | CASALAETDTQYF
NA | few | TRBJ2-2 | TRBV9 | TGTGCCAGCAGCGTAGCAGGGACCGGGGAGCTGTTTTTT | CASSVAGTGELFF
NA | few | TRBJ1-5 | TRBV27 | TGTGCCAGCAGTGGGAGTAGCAATCAGCCCCAGCATTTT | CASSGSSNQPQHF
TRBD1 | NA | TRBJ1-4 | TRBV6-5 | TGTGCCAGCTGTACCGGGACAGGTAGACAAAAACTGTTTTTT | CASCTGTGRQKLFF
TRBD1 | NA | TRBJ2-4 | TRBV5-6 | TGTGCCAGCAGCCGGGACAGTGAAAACATTCAGTACTTC | CASSRDSENIQYF
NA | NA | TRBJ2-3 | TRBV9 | TGTGCCAGCAGCGTAGGCGGGGTAGAGGATACGCAGTATTTT | CASSVGGVEDTQYF
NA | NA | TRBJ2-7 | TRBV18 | TGTGCCAGCTCCGGGGGAGCCCACTACGAGCAGTACTTC | CASSGGAHYEQYF
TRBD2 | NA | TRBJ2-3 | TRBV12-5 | TGTGCTAGTGGTTTATACGAAGCGGGGTCCGGCCAGTATTTT | CASGLYEAGSGQYF
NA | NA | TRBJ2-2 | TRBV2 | TGTGCCAGCAGTTCCCAGGCGAACACCGGGGAGCTGTTTTTT | CASSSQANTGELFF
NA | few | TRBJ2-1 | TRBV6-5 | TGTGCCAGCAGTTACGGACAGCTGCGCAATGAGCAGTTCTTC | CASSYGQLRNEQFF
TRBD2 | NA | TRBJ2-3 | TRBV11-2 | TGTGCCACCGTCGGACTAGCGGGAGCCTCAGATACGCAGTATTTT | CATVGLAGASDTQYF